This T cell receptor (beta chain) originates from a study of blood T cell repertoires in COVID-19. Participant age was roughly 18 to 95 years, and participants resided in around 24 US areas. Libraries were prepared by immunoSEQ multiplex PCR; TCRdb keeps only in-frame clonotypes and omits some of them. The table has fewer than 300,000 clones, around 89% seen once. Germline V gives CDR1 MNHEY, CDR2 SVGAGI. This CDR3 contains 13 residues. Trimming removed 10 bases from V and 5 bases from J, with 18 bases in between. Sequenced material: PBMCs or T cells enriched from blood (not recorded which). This rearrangement joins TRBV6-5 to TRBJ2-7; D is ambiguous. This TCR came from a man aged 35-49 years who had recovered from COVID-19. The CDR3 loop is CATVRVTWNEQYF. CDR3 nucleotide sequence: TGTGCCACCGTCCGGGTGACGTGGAACGAGCAGTACTTC.